These 31 T cell receptor beta chains originate from one sample sequenced in a study of blood T cells in healthy people across ages. For the second PCR, which ran for about 7 to 11 cycles, a sample-barcoded 5' primer and a J-beta primer mix were used. MiXCR, applied by TCRdb to the 5' RACE reads, yields one record per CDR3 protein. The top ten clones hold under 15% of a sample with about 900,000 distinct CDR3 sequences, approximately 49% of them seen once. Input material: blood. The source of these receptors is a man under 40 in good health.

The sample holds many counts of this clonotype. A junction boundary mismatches the germline segment, possibly from a read error. This sequence joins TRBV5-1 and TRBJ2-3; 10 nucleotides line up with TRBD2. The germline CDR1 and CDR2 sequences are SGHRS and YFSETQ. CDR3 length: 15 residues. The CDR3 DNA is TGTGCCAGCAGCTACACTAGCGGGGGCACAGATACGCAGTATTTT. Translation gives CASSYTSGGTDTQYF.

This clonotype was seen more than once but under ten times. This chain connects TRBV7-9 to TRBJ2-7; TRBD2 is a possible D gene (5 bases). V lost 4 bases, J lost 3 bases, and 25 bases lay in between. Germline loops: CDR1 SEHNR, CDR2 FQNEAQ (reference sequence). There are 18 residues in the CDR3. CDR3 sequence: CASSWEIALSTSRYEQYF. CDR3 nucleotides: TGTGCCAGCAGCTGGGAGATAGCTCTCTCTACTTCGCGCTACGAGCAGTACTTC. The whole variable domain, remainder taken from reference TRBV7-9 and TRBJ2-7, is DTGVSQNPRHKITKRGQNVTFRCDPISEHNRLYWYRQTLGQGPEFLTYFQNEAQLEKSRLLSDRFSAERPKGSFSTLEIQRTEQGDSAMYLCASSWEIALSTSRYEQYFGPGTRLTVT.

This clonotype was found once. This rearrangement joins TRBV6-2 or TRBV6-3 to TRBJ1-1; TRBD1 might be the D (5 bases). V lost 6 bases and J 5 bases, leaving 16 bases between the germline ends. Germline lookup yields CDR1 MNHEY and CDR2 SVGEGT. This CDR3 has 14 residues. This CDR3 is CASRYAAGGTEAFF. CDR3 bases: TGTGCCAGCAGGTATGCGGCGGGGGGAACTGAAGCTTTCTTT.

This rearrangement joins TRBV2 to TRBJ1-1; D is unclear. CDR1 is SNHLY, CDR2 FYNNEI, per germline. V was pared by 9 bases and J by 3 bases, with 8 bases between. CDR3 length equals 11 residues. For the CDR3, the DNA is TGTGCCAGTAAAAAGGACACTGAAGCTTTCTTT. Protein sequence: CASKKDTEAFF. The variable domain in full, with the rest retrieved from reference TRBV2 and TRBJ1-1, is EPEVTQTPSHQVTQMGQEVILRCVPISNHLYFYWYRQILGQKVEFLVSFYNNEISEKSEIFDDQFSVERPDGSNFTLKIRSTKLEDSAMYFCASKKDTEAFFGQGTRLTVV.

This clonotype has only a few counts. The chain combines TRBV20-1 with TRBJ1-2; 11 bases agree with TRBD1. This CDR3 has 14 amino acids. The germline V gene has CDR1 DFQATT and CDR2 SNEGSKA (reference sequence). The V segment lost 1 base and the J segment 8 bases; nucleotides outside the gene matches: 6. The CDR3 DNA follows: TGCAGTGCTAGAGTGGGACAGGGGGGACTAGGCTACACCTTC. Protein: CSARVGQGGLGYTF.

This chain links TRBV29-1 with TRBJ2-7; weak D call: TRBD2 (7 bases). This CDR3 is 14 amino acids long. Germline V gives CDR1 SQVTM, CDR2 ANQGSEA. Trimming took 4 bases from V and 3 from J, leaving 16 bases between them. The CDR3 is CSVGGLGGDYEQYF. CDR3 sequence (DNA): TGCAGCGTTGGGGGGCTGGGGGGGGACTACGAGCAGTACTTC.

The J gene is TRBJ1-3, the V gene TRBV7-2; no firm D call. Germline assignment: CDR1 SGHTA and CDR2 FQGNSA. V dropped 1 base and J dropped 1 base, with 8 bases sitting between them. The CDR3 is made up of 15 amino acids. The CDR3: CASSLVVGSGNTIYF. The CDR3 bases are TGTGCCAGCAGCTTAGTCGTGGGTTCTGGAAACACCATATATTTT. The whole variable domain, filled in from reference TRBV7-2 and TRBJ1-3, reads GAGVSQSPSNKVTEKGKDVELRCDPISGHTALYWYRQSLGQGLEFLIYFQGNSAPDKSGLPSDRFSAERTGGSVSTLTIQRTQQEDSAVYLCASSLVVGSGNTIYFGEGSWLTVV.

The rearrangement links TRBV5-6 to TRBJ2-3, with 9 bases that match TRBD2. Looked up from germline, CDR1 is SGHDT and CDR2 is YYEEEE. The V gene end was trimmed by 4 bases and the J gene end by 7 bases; junction bases not matched to a gene: 7. This CDR3 is built from 14 residues. This CDR3 reads CASSAGLASNTQYF. The CDR3 DNA reads TGTGCCAGCAGCGCGGGACTAGCCTCAAATACGCAGTATTTT.

The chain recombines TRBV12-3 or TRBV12-4 with TRBJ1-6; perhaps TRBD1 as D (5 bases). Trimming removed 3 bases from V and 14 bases from J, with 17 bases in between. The CDR3 consists of 14 residues. CDR3 in DNA: TGTGCCAGCAGTTTTCAAGGGGCCCGGGGCGCCCTCCACTTT. Translation: CASSFQGARGALHF.

The genes are TRBV6-5 and TRBJ2-1, with D perhaps TRBD1 (5 bases). The CDR3 runs 11 residues. Per the germline V gene, CDR1 is MNHEY and CDR2 is SVGAGI. The CDR3 DNA is TGTGTCGCCCAGGCAGGGCCTTCCCAGTTCTTC. It translates to CVAQAGPSQFF.

This chain joins TRBV25-1 and TRBJ2-7; tentative D call: TRBD2 (6 bases). V was pared by 6 bases and J by 6 bases, with 12 bases between. The CDR3 consists of 12 residues. Germline V CDR1 and CDR2: MGHDK, SYGVNS. As DNA, the CDR3 is TGTGCCAGCAGCGACGGAGGGGTCGAGCAGTACTTC. The encoded protein is CASSDGGVEQYF.

For this clonotype: Germline is not matched at one junction end, which may reflect a read error. This chain links TRBV25-1 with TRBJ1-5; no definite D call. Looked up from germline, CDR1 is MGHDK and CDR2 is SYGVNS. This CDR3 has 16 residues. The CDR3, as DNA: TGTGCCAGCAGCTGGGATTTGGGATATAGCAATCAGCCTCAGCATTTT. Residues: CASSWDLGYSNQPQHF.

This rearrangement joins TRBV28 to TRBJ2-1; tentative D call: TRBD2 (5 bases). Germline V gene lookup returns CDR1 MDHEN and CDR2 SYDVKM. The length of the CDR3 is 17 residues. With 3 bases removed from V and 2 bases from J, the gap between germline ends came to 17 bases. The CDR3 DNA reads as TGTGCCAGCAGTTTGCTACGTAGCGAGGCGACCTACAATGAGCAGTTCTTC. Amino acid sequence: CASSLLRSEATYNEQFF.

The chain joins TRBV29-1 to TRBJ1-2; tentatively, D is TRBD1 (5 bases). Germline-derived CDR1 and CDR2 are SQVTM and ANQGSEA. The germline V and J ends were trimmed by 6 bases and 4 bases, with 12 bases remaining between them. The CDR3 length is 12 residues. The CDR3 region has the DNA TGCAGCGTACTTGGCAGGGTCTATGGCTACACCTTC. Protein product: CSVLGRVYGYTF.

This chain links TRBV9 with TRBJ1-4, with 7 nucleotides matching TRBD1. The V gene end was trimmed by 4 bases and the J gene end by 6 bases; junction bases not matched to a gene: 6. The length of the CDR3 is 14 residues. In germline, CDR1 is SGDLS, CDR2 YYNGEE. The CDR3 region has the DNA TGTGCCAGCAGCTTTGACAGGGAGGATGAAAAACTGTTTTTT. Amino acid sequence: CASSFDREDEKLFF.

This chain uses TRBV29-1 with TRBJ2-5; 11 bases fit TRBD2. CDR3 size: 14 residues. Trimming cost V 1 base and J 5 bases; bases outside gene matches: 3. CDR1 SQVTM and CDR2 ANQGSEA come from the germline V gene. CDR3 loop: CSVEVAGGQETQYF. CDR3 nucleotides: TGCAGCGTTGAAGTAGCGGGGGGGCAGGAGACCCAGTACTTC. The full variable domain, rest sourced from reference TRBV29-1 and TRBJ2-5, is SAVISQKPSRDICQRGTSLTIQCQVDSQVTMMFWYRQQPGQSLTLIATANQGSEATYESGFVIDKFPISRPNLTFSTLTVSNMSPEDSSIYLCSVEVAGGQETQYFGPGTRLLVL.

This clonotype turned up a few times. This sequence joins TRBV7-9 and TRBJ2-1, with D possibly matching TRBD1 (6 bases). Looked up from germline, CDR1 is SEHNR and CDR2 is FQNEAQ (reference sequence). The CDR3 has 13 amino acids. Trimming cost V 8 bases and J 9 bases, with 17 bases left between them. The CDR3 region has the DNA TGTGCCAGCGGATTGACAGGTCCGGGTGAGCAGTTCTTC. Translated, it gives CASGLTGPGEQFF.

There are a few counts of this clonotype. V and J are TRBV12-3 or TRBV12-4 and TRBJ2-1; possible D gene TRBD2, 6 bases. This CDR3 is built from 15 residues. Trimming shortened V by 3 bases and J by 4 bases, and 13 bases separated the two germline ends. CDR3 DNA: TGTGCCAGCAGTTTCGTACGCGGGGCTTACAATGAGCAGTTCTTC. Protein sequence: CASSFVRGAYNEQFF.

This chain links TRBV2 with TRBJ2-1, with 9 bases matching TRBD2. Germline loops: CDR1 SNHLY, CDR2 FYNNEI. This CDR3 spans 13 amino acids. With 8 bases clipped from V and 7 bases from J, the junction kept 6 bases outside the gene matches. CDR3 coding DNA: TGTGCCAGCGGGCGGGGGGGTGTGAATGAGCAGTTCTTC. Encoded protein: CASGRGGVNEQFF.

This rearrangement joins TRBV7-9 to TRBJ2-1, with 8 bases identical to TRBD1. Germline assignment: CDR1 SEHNR and CDR2 FQNEAQ (reference sequence). This CDR3 spans 15 amino acids. V lost 3 bases to trimming and J lost 2 bases; unmatched junction nucleotides: 3. CDR3 region: CASSFDRGPYNEQFF. Here the CDR3 DNA reads TGTGCCAGCAGCTTCGACAGGGGCCCCTACAATGAGCAGTTCTTC.

CDR3 sequence reads: CASSTRALYNEQFF. The CDR3 nucleotides read TGTGCCAGCAGTACCAGGGCTCTCTACAATGAGCAGTTCTTC. The V gene is TRBV6-6, the J gene TRBJ2-1, with TRBD1 as a possible D gene (5 bases). Looked up from germline, CDR1 is MNHNY and CDR2 is SVGAGI (reference sequence). Trimming shortened V by 5 bases and J by 3 bases, and 11 bases separated the two germline ends. The CDR3 has 14 residues.

This clonotype was seen more than once but under ten times. This chain connects TRBV4-1 to TRBJ2-1, with TRBD2 matching 8 bases. Germline-derived CDR1 and CDR2 are MGHRA and YSYEKL. The CDR3 totals 14 residues. V lost 1 base, J lost 7 bases, and 3 bases stayed unmatched. Here the CDR3 DNA reads TGCGCCAGCAGCCAAGTGGGACTAGGTAATGAGCAGTTCTTC. Its translation: CASSQVGLGNEQFF.

With respect to this clonotype: This sequence may be a read error, since a much larger clone differs from it by one base. V gene TRBV20-1 combines with J gene TRBJ2-7, with 9 bases lining up with TRBD1. The germline V gene has CDR1 DFQATT and CDR2 SNEGSKA (reference sequence). Trimming at V came to 2 bases and at J to 5 bases, leaving 10 bases not matched to a gene. The CDR3 length is 15 residues. CDR3 amino acids: CSARPAGQGKNEQYF. Here the CDR3 DNA reads TGCAGTGCTAGACCCGCCGGACAGGGGAAGAACGAGCAGTACTTC.

There are a few counts of this clonotype. The genes are TRBV20-1 and TRBJ2-3, with TRBD2 matching 8 bases. Trimming took 1 base from V and 4 from J; bases not matched to a gene: 4. The CDR3 has 14 residues. Germline CDR1 is DFQATT and CDR2 is SNEGSKA (reference sequence). The CDR3 loop is CSARAAGGPDTQYF. DNA of the CDR3: TGCAGTGCTAGAGCCGCGGGGGGCCCAGATACGCAGTATTTT.

This clonotype was detected a few times. The chain has TRBV12-3 or TRBV12-4 and TRBJ2-3; D uncertain. V lost 7 bases and J lost 0, with 8 bases in between. The CDR3 extends over 13 amino acids. The CDR3 spells CASTGRSTDTQYF. The CDR3 nucleotides read TGTGCCAGCACTGGACGGAGCACAGATACGCAGTATTTT.

As to this clonotype: Sequence at one end of the junction differs from germline and may be a read error. The CDR3 DNA follows: TGTGTCAGCAGGGCGCTGACCAATGAGCAGTTCTTC. Encoded protein: CVSRALTNEQFF. The chain uses TRBV12-3 or TRBV12-4 and TRBJ2-1, with a tentative D call TRBD1 (5 bases). The CDR3 is 12 amino acids.

In this sample, this clonotype turned up many times. Sequence at one end of the junction differs from germline and may be a read error. V gene TRBV4-2 combines with J gene TRBJ2-7; 14 nucleotides align to TRBD2. Germline loops: CDR1 LGHNA, CDR2 YNFKEQ. The CDR3 extends over 15 amino acids. The CDR3 coding sequence is TGTGCCAGCAGCAAAGAGGGACTAGCGGGGGTCGAGCAGTACTTC. Amino acid sequence: CASSKEGLAGVEQYF.

This clonotype showed up just a few times. This sequence joins TRBV29-1 and TRBJ2-7, with D unresolved. Trimming took off 5 bases at V and 3 bases at J, with 8 bases between the two ends. The CDR3 is 11 residues long. Germline CDR1 reads SQVTM; CDR2 reads ANQGSEA. The CDR3 loop reads CSVSRHYEQYF. The CDR3 DNA sequence: TGCAGCGTTTCAAGACACTACGAGCAGTACTTC.

This chain links TRBV6-5 with TRBJ2-7; 7 bases fit TRBD2. V was clipped by 5 bases and J by 1 base; unmatched bases: 2. The germline V gene encodes CDR1 MNHEY and CDR2 SVGAGI. The CDR3 is 13 residues long. CDR3 DNA: TGTGCCAGCAGTAGGGAGGGTTCCTACGAGCAGTACTTC. Amino acid sequence: CASSREGSYEQYF.

The rearrangement links TRBV2 to TRBJ2-3; 7 bases agree with TRBD1. Looked up from germline, CDR1 is SNHLY and CDR2 is FYNNEI. V gave up 9 bases and J gave up 2 bases; unmatched junction bases: 8. The CDR3 totals 14 residues. The CDR3 here is CARGDTGATDTQYF. DNA for the CDR3: TGTGCCAGGGGTGATACAGGGGCCACAGATACGCAGTATTTT.

The chain recombines TRBV11-2 with TRBJ2-7; D is uncertain. V was shortened by 1 base and J by 8 bases, with 9 bases between the two germline ends. The V gene's germline CDR1 is SGHAT and CDR2 FQNNGV. CDR3 length: 12 amino acids. In nucleotides, the CDR3 is TGTGCCAGCAGCTTAGGAGAGAACAAGCAGTACTTC. Its translation: CASSLGENKQYF.